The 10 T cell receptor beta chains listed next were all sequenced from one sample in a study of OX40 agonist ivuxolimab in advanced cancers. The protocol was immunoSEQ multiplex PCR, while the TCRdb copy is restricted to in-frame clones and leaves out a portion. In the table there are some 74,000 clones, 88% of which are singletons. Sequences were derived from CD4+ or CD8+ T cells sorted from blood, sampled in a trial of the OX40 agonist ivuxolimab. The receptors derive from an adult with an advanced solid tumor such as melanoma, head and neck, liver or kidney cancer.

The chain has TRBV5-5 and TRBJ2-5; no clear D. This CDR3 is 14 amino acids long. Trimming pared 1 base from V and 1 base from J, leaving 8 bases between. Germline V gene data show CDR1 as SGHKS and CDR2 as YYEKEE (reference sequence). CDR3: CASSLPGSQETQYF. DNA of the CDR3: TGTGCCAGCAGCTTGCCAGGCTCCCAAGAGACCCAGTACTTC.

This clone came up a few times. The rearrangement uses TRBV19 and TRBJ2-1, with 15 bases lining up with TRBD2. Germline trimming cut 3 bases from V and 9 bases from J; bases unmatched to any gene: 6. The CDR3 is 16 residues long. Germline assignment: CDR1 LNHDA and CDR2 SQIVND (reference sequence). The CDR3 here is CASSMGLAGGSGEQFF. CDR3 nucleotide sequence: TGTGCCAGTAGTATGGGACTAGCGGGAGGTTCGGGTGAGCAGTTCTTC.

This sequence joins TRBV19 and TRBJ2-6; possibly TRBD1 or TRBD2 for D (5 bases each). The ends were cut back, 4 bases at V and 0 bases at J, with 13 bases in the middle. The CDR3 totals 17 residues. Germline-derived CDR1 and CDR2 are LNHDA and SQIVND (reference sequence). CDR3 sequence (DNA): TGTGCCAGTAGTAGTCCTCCCGGGACCTCTGGGGCCAACGTCCTGACTTTC. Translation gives CASSSPPGTSGANVLTF.

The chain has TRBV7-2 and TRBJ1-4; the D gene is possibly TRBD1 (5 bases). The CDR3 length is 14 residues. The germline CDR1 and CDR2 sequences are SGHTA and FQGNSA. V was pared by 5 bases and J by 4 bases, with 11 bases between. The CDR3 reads CASSRDSYNEKLFF. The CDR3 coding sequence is TGTGCCAGCAGCCGTGACAGCTATAATGAAAAACTGTTTTTT.

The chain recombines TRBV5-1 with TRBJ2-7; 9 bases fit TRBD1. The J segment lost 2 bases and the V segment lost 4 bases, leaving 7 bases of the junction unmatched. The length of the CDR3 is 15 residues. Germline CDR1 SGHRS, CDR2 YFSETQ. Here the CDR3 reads CASSVAGTGTYEQYF. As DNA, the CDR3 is TGCGCCAGCAGCGTAGCCGGGACAGGGACCTACGAGCAGTACTTC.

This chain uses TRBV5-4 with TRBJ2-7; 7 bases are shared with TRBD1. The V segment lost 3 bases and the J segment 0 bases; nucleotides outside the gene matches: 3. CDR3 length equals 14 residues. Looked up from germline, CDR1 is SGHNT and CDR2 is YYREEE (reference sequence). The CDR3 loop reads CASSSTGSSYEQYF. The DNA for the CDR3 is TGTGCCAGCAGCTCGACAGGGAGCTCCTACGAGCAGTACTTC.

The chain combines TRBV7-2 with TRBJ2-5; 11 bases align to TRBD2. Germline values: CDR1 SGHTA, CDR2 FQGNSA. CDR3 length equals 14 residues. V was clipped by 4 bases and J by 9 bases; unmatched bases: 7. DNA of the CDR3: TGTGCCAGCAGCTCCACTAGCGGGGGAATTCCCCAGTACTTC. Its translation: CASSSTSGGIPQYF.

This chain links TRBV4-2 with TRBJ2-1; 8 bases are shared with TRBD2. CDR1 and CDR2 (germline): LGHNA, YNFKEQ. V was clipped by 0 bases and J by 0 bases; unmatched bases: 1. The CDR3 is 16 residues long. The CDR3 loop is CASSQESGSSYNEQFF. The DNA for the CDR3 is TGTGCCAGCAGCCAAGAGAGCGGGAGCTCCTACAATGAGCAGTTCTTC.

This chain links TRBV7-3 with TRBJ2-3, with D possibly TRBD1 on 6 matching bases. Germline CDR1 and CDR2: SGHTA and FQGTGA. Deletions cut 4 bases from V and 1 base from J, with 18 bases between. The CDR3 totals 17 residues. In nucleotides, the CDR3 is TGTGCCAGCAGCTCCCGGGACACCGCGAGAGGCACAGATACGCAGTATTTT. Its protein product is CASSSRDTARGTDTQYF.

The DNA for the CDR3 is TGTGCCAGCAGCTTGATTGGACAGGGGTTTCGGGCTTCTGGAAACACCATATATTTT. Translating gives CASSLIGQGFRASGNTIYF. The chain carries TRBV7-9 and TRBJ1-3, with 9 bases aligning to TRBD1. The germline V gene has CDR1 SEHNR and CDR2 FQNEAQ (reference sequence). Trimming at V came to 3 bases and at J to 1 base, leaving 13 bases not matched to a gene. The CDR3 covers 19 residues. Full variable domain (rest looked up from reference TRBV7-9 and TRBJ1-3): DTGVSQNPRHKITKRGQNVTFRCDPISEHNRLYWYRQTLGQGPEFLTYFQNEAQLEKSRLLSDRFSAERPKGSFSTLEIQRTEQGDSAMYLCASSLIGQGFRASGNTIYFGEGSWLTVV.